A selection of T cell receptor beta chains follows, all from one sample in a study of CD8 T cells in Susac syndrome. Via MiXCR, TCRdb re-called the immunoSEQ multiplex PCR reads, giving one row per CDR3 protein. Among 150,000 to 200,000 distinct CDR3 sequences listed, around 95% were seen once. The sequenced sample consisted of CD4+ T cells from PBMCs. The receptors were sampled from a human donor with Susac syndrome. CDR3s include the opening cysteine and the closing phenylalanine or tryptophan. Each record gives: clone size, D gene, V gene, J gene, CDR3 protein, CDR3 DNA. A D gene is named only where the DNA matches it firmly. Clone sizes are given selectively: once, few, many, or a class where the clone is expanded.

clone size: .; D gene: .; V gene: TRBV5-1; J gene: TRBJ2-5; CDR3 protein: CASSLSGTRETQYF; CDR3 DNA: TGCGCCAGCAGCTTGTCCGGGACTCGGGAGACCCAGTACTTC
clone size: .; D gene: TRBD1; V gene: TRBV30; J gene: TRBJ1-4; CDR3 protein: CAWGQVIGKLFF; CDR3 DNA: TGTGCCTGGGGACAGGTAATCGGGAAACTGTTTTTT
clone size: .; D gene: .; V gene: TRBV27; J gene: TRBJ1-3; CDR3 protein: CASSSPGGNTIYF; CDR3 DNA: TGTGCCAGCAGTTCCCCGGGAGGAAACACCATATATTTT
clone size: .; D gene: TRBD1; V gene: TRBV12-3/TRBV12-4; J gene: TRBJ2-2; CDR3 protein: CASTIRQGKRTGELFF; CDR3 DNA: TGTGCCAGCACCATTCGACAGGGGAAAAGGACCGGGGAGCTGTTTTTT
clone size: .; D gene: TRBD2; V gene: TRBV19; J gene: TRBJ2-3; CDR3 protein: CASSMGPSGGLTDTQYF; CDR3 DNA: TGTGCCAGTAGTATGGGGCCAAGCGGGGGCCTCACAGATACGCAGTATTTT
clone size: .; D gene: .; V gene: TRBV19; J gene: TRBJ1-5; CDR3 protein: CASSPGPKGQPQHF; CDR3 DNA: TGTGCCAGTAGTCCGGGCCCCAAGGGTCAGCCCCAGCATTTT
clone size: .; D gene: TRBD2; V gene: TRBV7-3; J gene: TRBJ2-1; CDR3 protein: CASSLSGSNEQFF; CDR3 DNA: TGTGCCAGCAGCTTAAGCGGGAGCAATGAGCAGTTCTTC
clone size: .; D gene: TRBD2; V gene: TRBV6-1; J gene: TRBJ2-3; CDR3 protein: CASSERGASTDTQYF; CDR3 DNA: TGTGCCAGCAGTGAGCGGGGGGCAAGCACAGATACGCAGTATTTT
clone size: .; D gene: .; V gene: TRBV6-2/TRBV6-3; J gene: TRBJ1-2; CDR3 protein: CASSEGGSGGYTF; CDR3 DNA: TGTGCCAGCAGTGAAGGCGGATCGGGCGGCTACACCTTC
clone size: .; D gene: TRBD2; V gene: TRBV9; J gene: TRBJ2-5; CDR3 protein: CASSVGLAEETQYF; CDR3 DNA: TGTGCCAGCAGCGTGGGACTAGCGGAAGAGACCCAGTACTTC
clone size: .; D gene: .; V gene: TRBV5-1; J gene: TRBJ1-4; CDR3 protein: CASSRQGGDEKLFF; CDR3 DNA: TGCGCCAGCAGCCGCCAGGGAGGAGATGAAAAACTGTTTTTT
clone size: .; D gene: .; V gene: TRBV24-1; J gene: TRBJ2-6; CDR3 protein: CATSPLDRLGRSGANVLTF; CDR3 DNA: TGTGCCACCTCCCCCCTTGACAGGTTAGGCCGTTCTGGGGCCAACGTCCTGACTTTC
clone size: .; D gene: .; V gene: TRBV7-2; J gene: TRBJ1-5; CDR3 protein: CASSLRNNQPQHF; CDR3 DNA: TGTGCCAGCAGCTTAAGGAACAATCAGCCCCAGCATTTT
clone size: .; D gene: TRBD2; V gene: TRBV7-9; J gene: TRBJ2-7; CDR3 protein: CASSFGGDAYEQYF; CDR3 DNA: TGTGCCAGCAGCTTTGGGGGGGACGCCTACGAGCAGTACTTC
clone size: .; D gene: .; V gene: TRBV5-6; J gene: TRBJ1-5; CDR3 protein: CASSRGRINQPQHF; CDR3 DNA: TGTGCCAGCAGCCGGGGACGGATCAATCAGCCCCAGCATTTT
clone size: .; D gene: .; V gene: TRBV4-3; J gene: TRBJ2-5; CDR3 protein: CASSPGHQETQYF; CDR3 DNA: TGCGCCAGCAGCCCGGGACACCAAGAGACCCAGTACTTC
clone size: once; D gene: .; V gene: TRBV27; J gene: TRBJ2-3; CDR3 protein: CASSRWTGGSTDTQYF; CDR3 DNA: TGTGCCAGCAGTCGCTGGACTGGCGGATCCACAGATACGCAGTATTTT
clone size: .; D gene: TRBD1; V gene: TRBV9; J gene: TRBJ1-4; CDR3 protein: CASSVGDSPTNEKLFF; CDR3 DNA: TGTGCCAGCAGCGTAGGGGACAGCCCAACTAATGAAAAACTGTTTTTT
clone size: .; D gene: TRBD2; V gene: TRBV6-5; J gene: TRBJ2-1; CDR3 protein: CASSLAGGIYNEQFF; CDR3 DNA: TGTGCCAGCAGTCTAGCGGGGGGGATATACAATGAGCAGTTCTTC
clone size: once; D gene: .; V gene: TRBV4-1; J gene: TRBJ2-3; CDR3 protein: CASSARLDTQYF; CDR3 DNA: TGCGCCAGCAGCGCCCGGCTGGATACGCAGTATTTT
clone size: .; D gene: .; V gene: TRBV12-3/TRBV12-4; J gene: TRBJ2-1; CDR3 protein: CASTPRTPSMDEQFF; CDR3 DNA: TGTGCCAGCACCCCTAGGACACCCTCTATGGATGAGCAGTTCTTC
clone size: .; D gene: .; V gene: TRBV27; J gene: TRBJ1-2; CDR3 protein: CASSERDSAGYTF; CDR3 DNA: TGTGCCAGCAGTGAACGGGACTCCGCAGGCTACACCTTC
clone size: once; D gene: .; V gene: TRBV19; J gene: TRBJ1-2; CDR3 protein: CASRGRTAGYTF; CDR3 DNA: TGTGCCAGCCGCGGCCGAACGGCTGGCTACACCTTC
clone size: .; D gene: .; V gene: TRBV11-2; J gene: TRBJ2-5; CDR3 protein: CASRRAGETQYF; CDR3 DNA: TGTGCCAGCAGGAGGGCCGGGGAGACCCAGTACTTC
clone size: .; D gene: .; V gene: TRBV10-3; J gene: TRBJ2-5; CDR3 protein: CAIRTEQQETQYF; CDR3 DNA: TGTGCCATCAGGACAGAGCAACAAGAGACCCAGTACTTC
clone size: .; D gene: .; V gene: TRBV12-3/TRBV12-4; J gene: TRBJ1-5; CDR3 protein: CASSLTGAQPQHF; CDR3 DNA: TGTGCCAGCTCCCTTACCGGGGCACAGCCCCAGCATTTT
clone size: once; D gene: TRBD1; V gene: TRBV27; J gene: TRBJ1-5; CDR3 protein: CASSLQGVSNQPQHF; CDR3 DNA: TGTGCCAGCAGTTTACAGGGGGTTAGCAATCAGCCCCAGCATTTT
clone size: .; D gene: TRBD2; V gene: TRBV5-1; J gene: TRBJ2-1; CDR3 protein: CASSLEASGREQFF; CDR3 DNA: TGCGCCAGCAGCTTGGAAGCTAGCGGGAGGGAGCAGTTCTTC
clone size: .; D gene: .; V gene: TRBV29-1; J gene: TRBJ2-1; CDR3 protein: CSVAAAVTTYNEQFF; CDR3 DNA: TGCAGCGTTGCCGCAGCGGTTACAACTTACAATGAGCAGTTCTTC
clone size: .; D gene: .; V gene: TRBV7-2; J gene: TRBJ2-2; CDR3 protein: CASSLTGSPGELFF; CDR3 DNA: TGTGCCAGCAGCCTCACAGGGTCACCCGGGGAGCTGTTTTTT
clone size: .; D gene: .; V gene: TRBV4-3; J gene: TRBJ2-5; CDR3 protein: CASSQDVGTPAETQYF; CDR3 DNA: TGCGCCAGCAGCCAAGACGTGGGGACCCCTGCGGAGACCCAGTACTTC
clone size: .; D gene: .; V gene: TRBV15; J gene: TRBJ1-2; CDR3 protein: CATSSTLRYGYTF; CDR3 DNA: TGTGCCACCAGCTCAACACTTCGCTATGGCTACACCTTC
clone size: .; D gene: TRBD1; V gene: TRBV7-2; J gene: TRBJ1-2; CDR3 protein: CASSYDRADGYTF; CDR3 DNA: TGTGCCAGCAGCTACGACAGGGCCGACGGCTACACCTTC
clone size: .; D gene: TRBD1; V gene: TRBV9; J gene: TRBJ2-1; CDR3 protein: CASSVEPRQGARVEQFF; CDR3 DNA: TGTGCCAGCAGCGTAGAGCCGAGACAGGGGGCGCGGGTTGAGCAGTTCTTC
clone size: .; D gene: .; V gene: TRBV20-1; J gene: TRBJ2-5; CDR3 protein: CNATKSGGETQYF; CDR3 DNA: TGCAATGCTACAAAGTCCGGAGGAGAGACCCAGTACTTC
clone size: .; D gene: TRBD1; V gene: TRBV15; J gene: TRBJ1-2; CDR3 protein: CATSREDRETYGYTF; CDR3 DNA: TGTGCCACCAGCAGAGAAGACAGGGAAACTTATGGCTACACCTTC
clone size: .; D gene: .; V gene: TRBV29-1; J gene: TRBJ1-2; CDR3 protein: CSVESYGYTF; CDR3 DNA: TGCAGCGTTGAGAGCTATGGCTACACCTTC
clone size: .; D gene: .; V gene: TRBV25-1; J gene: TRBJ2-5; CDR3 protein: CASNGNQETQYF; CDR3 DNA: TGTGCCAGCAATGGAAATCAAGAGACCCAGTACTTC
clone size: .; D gene: .; V gene: TRBV6-5; J gene: TRBJ2-5; CDR3 protein: CASSYWGSQETQYF; CDR3 DNA: TGTGCCAGCAGTTACTGGGGCAGCCAAGAGACCCAGTACTTC
clone size: .; D gene: .; V gene: TRBV4-3; J gene: TRBJ1-5; CDR3 protein: CASSLSPGSNQPQHF; CDR3 DNA: TGCGCCAGCAGCCTTAGCCCAGGGAGCAATCAGCCCCAGCATTTT
clone size: once; D gene: .; V gene: TRBV13; J gene: TRBJ2-7; CDR3 protein: CASSSGAYEQYF; CDR3 DNA: TGTGCCAGCAGTTCTGGGGCCTACGAGCAGTACTTC
clone size: .; D gene: .; V gene: TRBV5-4; J gene: TRBJ1-2; CDR3 protein: CASSQDSPYGYTF; CDR3 DNA: TGTGCCAGCAGCCAGGACAGTCCCTATGGCTACACCTTC
clone size: once; D gene: TRBD1; V gene: TRBV19; J gene: TRBJ1-2; CDR3 protein: CASSLQTGGGGYTF; CDR3 DNA: TGTGCCAGTAGTCTCCAGACAGGGGGCGGTGGCTACACCTTC
clone size: .; D gene: .; V gene: TRBV29-1; J gene: TRBJ1-1; CDR3 protein: CTTNESPNTEAFF; CDR3 DNA: TGCACCACAAACGAAAGCCCAAACACTGAAGCTTTCTTT
clone size: .; D gene: TRBD2; V gene: TRBV7-2; J gene: TRBJ2-5; CDR3 protein: CASSFALAGGRQETQYF; CDR3 DNA: TGTGCCAGCAGCTTCGCACTAGCGGGGGGGCGTCAAGAGACCCAGTACTTC
clone size: .; D gene: .; V gene: TRBV7-9; J gene: TRBJ2-2; CDR3 protein: CASSGGTYTGELFF; CDR3 DNA: TGTGCCAGCAGTGGGGGGACTTACACCGGGGAGCTGTTTTTT
clone size: .; D gene: .; V gene: TRBV5-1; J gene: TRBJ1-1; CDR3 protein: CASSPLRGARNTEAFF; CDR3 DNA: TGCGCCAGCAGCCCGCTGCGGGGGGCGAGGAACACTGAAGCTTTCTTT
clone size: .; D gene: .; V gene: TRBV7-2; J gene: TRBJ1-2; CDR3 protein: CASTLLGLNYGYTF; CDR3 DNA: TGTGCCAGCACGCTCCTTGGTCTCAACTATGGCTACACCTTC
clone size: .; D gene: TRBD1; V gene: TRBV29-1; J gene: TRBJ2-1; CDR3 protein: CSVQQVPGGLNEQFF; CDR3 DNA: TGCAGCGTCCAACAGGTTCCAGGGGGCCTCAATGAGCAGTTCTTC
clone size: .; D gene: TRBD1; V gene: TRBV7-2; J gene: TRBJ2-3; CDR3 protein: CASSGWYRGQSRGDTQYF; CDR3 DNA: TGTGCCAGCTCAGGATGGTACAGGGGGCAGTCGAGGGGAGATACGCAGTATTTT
clone size: .; D gene: TRBD2; V gene: TRBV18; J gene: TRBJ2-1; CDR3 protein: CASSPFSGGPGNEQFF; CDR3 DNA: TGTGCCAGCTCACCATTCTCGGGGGGGCCGGGGAATGAGCAGTTCTTC
clone size: .; D gene: .; V gene: TRBV7-9; J gene: TRBJ2-2; CDR3 protein: CASSSPGHKAGELFF; CDR3 DNA: TGTGCCAGCAGCTCCCCAGGTCATAAGGCCGGGGAGCTGTTTTTT
clone size: .; D gene: .; V gene: TRBV20-1; J gene: TRBJ1-2; CDR3 protein: CSANPRGYGYTF; CDR3 DNA: TGCAGTGCTAACCCTCGGGGCTATGGCTACACCTTC
clone size: .; D gene: .; V gene: TRBV9; J gene: TRBJ2-7; CDR3 protein: CASSGGMGYEQYF; CDR3 DNA: TGTGCCAGCAGCGGGGGGATGGGCTACGAGCAGTACTTC
clone size: once; D gene: .; V gene: TRBV7-9; J gene: TRBJ2-1; CDR3 protein: CASSSSGVRGNSYNEQFF; CDR3 DNA: TGTGCCAGCAGCTCCTCGGGGGTGAGAGGTAACTCCTACAATGAGCAGTTCTTC
clone size: once; D gene: TRBD2; V gene: TRBV20-1; J gene: TRBJ2-5; CDR3 protein: CSARDPEAGGPGETQYF; CDR3 DNA: TGCAGTGCTAGAGATCCAGAAGCGGGGGGGCCGGGAGAGACCCAGTACTTC